The 2 T cell receptor beta chains presented below share a single source sample, sequenced in a study of cytomegalovirus exposure and HLA in healthy donors. Use of 60 Vbeta and 13 Jbeta primers characterized the PCR. Sequencing used immunoSEQ multiplex PCR; TCRdb keeps in-frame clones, though not all of them. The sample has roughly 120,000 clones; 80% are singletons. Source material: PBMCs. Receptor source: a male donor in good health and CMV-seronegative.

The chain carries TRBV27 and TRBJ1-4, with TRBD1 matching 8 bases. V shed 6 bases and J 0 bases; nucleotides not matched to a gene: 0. Germline V gene data show CDR1 as MNHEY and CDR2 as SMNVEV (reference sequence). CDR3 length equals 14 residues. The CDR3 sequence: CASRDRATNEKLFF. In DNA form, the CDR3 reads TGTGCCAGCAGGGACAGGGCAACTAATGAAAAACTGTTTTTT.

This chain uses TRBV4-1 with TRBJ1-6; TRBD1 is a possible D gene (6 bases). This CDR3 comprises 15 residues. Between the trimmed V and J ends, which lost 5 bases and 5 bases, there was a span of 13 bases. Germline-derived CDR1 and CDR2 are MGHRA and YSYEKL. CDR3 DNA: TGCGCCAGCAGCGTACGGCAGGGGAATAATTCACCCCTCCACTTT. Translated: CASSVRQGNNSPLHF.